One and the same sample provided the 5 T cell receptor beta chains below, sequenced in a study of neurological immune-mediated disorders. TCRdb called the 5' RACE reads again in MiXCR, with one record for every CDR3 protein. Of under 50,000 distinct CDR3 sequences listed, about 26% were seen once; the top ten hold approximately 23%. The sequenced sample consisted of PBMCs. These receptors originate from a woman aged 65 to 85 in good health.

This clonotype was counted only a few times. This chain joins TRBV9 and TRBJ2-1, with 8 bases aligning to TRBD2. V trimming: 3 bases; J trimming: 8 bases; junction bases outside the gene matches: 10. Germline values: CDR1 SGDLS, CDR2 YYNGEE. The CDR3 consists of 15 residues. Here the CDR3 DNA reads TGTGCCAGCAGCGCGGGACTAGAACTAAACGATGAGCAGTTCTTC. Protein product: CASSAGLELNDEQFF.

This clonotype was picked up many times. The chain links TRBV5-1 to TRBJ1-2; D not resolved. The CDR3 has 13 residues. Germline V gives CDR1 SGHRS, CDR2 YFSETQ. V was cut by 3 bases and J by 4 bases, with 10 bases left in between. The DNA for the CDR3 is TGCGCCAGCAGCTCGGAAGACATCTATGGCTACACCTTC. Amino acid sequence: CASSSEDIYGYTF.

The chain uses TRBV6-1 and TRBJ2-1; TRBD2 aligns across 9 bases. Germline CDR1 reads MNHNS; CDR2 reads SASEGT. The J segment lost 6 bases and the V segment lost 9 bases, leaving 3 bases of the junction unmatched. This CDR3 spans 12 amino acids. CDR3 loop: CASLAGANEQFF. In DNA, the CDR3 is TGTGCCAGTTTAGCGGGAGCCAATGAGCAGTTCTTC.

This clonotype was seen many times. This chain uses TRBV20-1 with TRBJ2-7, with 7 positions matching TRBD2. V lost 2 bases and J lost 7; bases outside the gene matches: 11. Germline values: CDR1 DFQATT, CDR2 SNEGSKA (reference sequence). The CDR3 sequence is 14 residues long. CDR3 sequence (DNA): TGCAGTGCTAGAAAACCGGGACTACGTTGGGAGCAGTACTTC. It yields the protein CSARKPGLRWEQYF.

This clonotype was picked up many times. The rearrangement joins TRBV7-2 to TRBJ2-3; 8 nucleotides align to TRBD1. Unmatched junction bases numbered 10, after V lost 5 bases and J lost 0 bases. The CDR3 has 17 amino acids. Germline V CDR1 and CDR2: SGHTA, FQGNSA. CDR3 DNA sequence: TGTGCCAGCAGCCCAGGGGGCTCCGTTTGGAGCACAGATACGCAGTATTTT. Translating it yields CASSPGGSVWSTDTQYF. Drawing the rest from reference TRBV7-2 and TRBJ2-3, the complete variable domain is GAGVSQSPSNKVTEKGKDVELRCDPISGHTALYWYRQSLGQGLEFLIYFQGNSAPDKSGLPSDRFSAERTGGSVSTLTIQRTQQEDSAVYLCASSPGGSVWSTDTQYFGPGTRLTVL.